The 20 T cell receptor beta chains reported below all come from one sample, sequenced in a study of T cell clonality in common variable immunodeficiency. General study results and limits: Reportedly, TCR beta sequences from common variable immunodeficiency showed fewer deletions and N-nucleotide insertions.

Assay: immunoSEQ multiplex PCR; the TCRdb copy retains only in-frame clones and omits some. The record shows almost 20,000 clones for this sample, with no singletons present. What these receptors recognize is not known. The sequenced material came from peripheral blood mononuclear cells. All receptors derive from a human donor with common variable immunodeficiency.

This clone was counted at least ten times. Sequencing ends 3 residues short of the CDR3 end; the germline J gene provides the rest. The chain couples TRBV7-2 to TRBJ1-2, with TRBD1 matching 9 bases. This CDR3 has 15 amino acids. Germline values: CDR1 SGHTA, CDR2 FQGNSA. CDR3 protein: CASRESFTGGWGYTF. The sequenced CDR3 bases are TGTGCCAGCAGAGAAAGTTTTACAGGGGGCTGGGGC.

The table lists this clone with many counts. The sequence runs out 3 residues before the end of the CDR3; the remainder is reconstructed from the germline J gene. V and J are TRBV29-1 and TRBJ2-1; 11 bases line up with TRBD1. V was pared by 7 bases and J by 5 bases, with 4 bases of the junction left unmatched. The V gene's germline CDR1 is SQVTM and CDR2 ANQGSEA. The CDR3 is 13 amino acids. CDR3 amino acids: CSAGQGANNEQFF. CDR3 bases read: TGCAGCGCTGGACAGGGGGCTAACAATGAG.

This clone was seen repeatedly, ten times or more. The CDR3 DNA, read in part, is TGTGCCAGCAGTGTGGGTCAGGGAGAGACC. Protein: CASSVGQGET. From start to end, the CDR3 is CASSVGQGETQYF. This chain uses TRBV2 with TRBJ2-5; D possibly corresponds to TRBD1 (5 bases). The CDR3 end falls 3 residues outside the read, so it is completed with the germline J gene. The CDR3 contains 13 residues. V was shortened by 4 bases and J by 4 bases, with 10 bases between the two germline ends. The germline V gene encodes CDR1 SNHLY and CDR2 FYNNEI.

The sample holds many counts of this clone. The read falls 3 residues short of the CDR3 end, and the missing part is taken from the germline J gene. The genes are TRBV19 and TRBJ1-5; 7 positions match TRBD1. The CDR3 sequence is 13 residues long. With V trimmed by 9 bases and J by 4 bases, 6 bases remained unmatched. Looked up from germline, CDR1 is LNHDA and CDR2 is SQIVND (reference sequence). Partial CDR3 DNA: TGTGCCAGCCGGGACAGCGTTAATCAGCCC. Its protein is CASRDSVNQP. Given in full, the CDR3 is CASRDSVNQPQHF.

This clone was detected many times. With the read ending 3 residues before the CDR3 end, the germline J gene is used to fill in that end. The rearrangement links TRBV5-5 to TRBJ2-5, with D possibly being TRBD1 (6 bases). The CDR3 length is 13 residues. The germline CDR1 and CDR2 sequences are SGHKS and YYEKEE (reference sequence). The V and J ends lost 1 base and 5 bases respectively, with 9 bases between them. The CDR3 DNA, read in part, is TGTGCCAGCAGCTTGACAGGGTTGGAGACC. This encodes CASSLTGLET. The full-length CDR3 reads as CASSLTGLETQYF.

Of note for this clone: The CDR3 goes on 3 residues after the read ends, and that part is filled in from the germline J gene. The rearrangement links TRBV30 to TRBJ2-7; 8 bases match TRBD1. V shed 2 bases and J 4 bases; nucleotides not matched to a gene: 13. Per germline, CDR1 GTSNPN and CDR2 SVGIG (reference sequence). CDR3 length equals 16 residues. The sequenced CDR3 bases are TGTGCCTGGAGTCCCGGACAGGGAGGTGTCGTGTACGAG. Translated: CAWSPGQGGVVYE. The complete CDR3 reads CAWSPGQGGVVYEQYF.

This clone was seen only a few times. With the read ending 3 residues before the CDR3 end, the germline J gene is used to fill in that end. V and J are TRBV30 and TRBJ1-1; TRBD1 might be the D (6 bases). V was shortened by 2 bases and J by 4 bases, with 17 bases between the two germline ends. Per the germline V gene, CDR1 is GTSNPN and CDR2 is SVGIG (reference sequence). CDR3 length: 15 amino acids. CDR3: CAWSTGQGKSTEAFF. The CDR3 bases that were read are TGTGCCTGGAGTACAGGGCAGGGGAAGAGCACTGAA.

This clone was seen repeatedly, ten times or more. With the read ending 3 residues before the CDR3 end, the germline J gene is used to fill in that end. This chain links TRBV5-8 with TRBJ2-7; no definite D call. CDR3 length: 11 residues. In germline, CDR1 is SGHTS, CDR2 YDEGEE. Trimming shortened V by 4 bases and J by 3 bases, and 5 bases separated the two germline ends. The CDR3 is CASSQLYEQYF. The CDR3 DNA, read in part, is TGTGCCAGCAGCCAACTCTACGAG.

This clone has a count of ten or more. The observed sequence ends 3 residues before the CDR3 terminus, with the missing tail filled in from the germline J gene. The chain is built from TRBV18 and TRBJ2-1; D unresolved. Germline values: CDR1 KGHSH, CDR2 LQKENI. Trimming shortened V by 5 bases and J by 0 bases, and 14 bases separated the two germline ends. The CDR3 loop spans 16 amino acids. The covered CDR3 bases are TGTGCCAGCTCATCCGTTCTAGGAAGCTCCTACAATGAG. This translates into CASSSVLGSSYNE. The whole CDR3 is CASSSVLGSSYNEQFF.

This clone showed up many times. The read ends 3 residues shy of where the CDR3 ends; the end is completed using the germline J gene. The chain recombines TRBV7-2 with TRBJ2-7; TRBD2 might be the D (5 bases). CDR3 size: 15 residues. With 5 bases removed from V and 3 bases from J, the gap between germline ends came to 17 bases. Germline V CDR1 and CDR2: SGHTA, FQGNSA. CDR3 in amino acids: CASSPGGQILYEQYF. The DNA read from the CDR3 is TGTGCCAGCAGCCCAGGAGGTCAGATTCTCTACGAG.

This clone was recorded many times. The missing CDR3 end, 3 residues past where the read stops, is filled in from the germline J gene. The chain has TRBV9 and TRBJ2-5, with a tentative D call TRBD2 (6 bases). The CDR3 is 16 residues long. The V end lost 0 bases, the J end lost 0 bases, and 12 bases lay between the germline ends. The V gene's germline CDR1 is SGDLS and CDR2 YYNGEE. The DNA read from the CDR3 is TGTGCCAGCAGCGTAGGGTCTAGCGTGTACCAAGAGACC. Its protein is CASSVGSSVYQET. The CDR3 reads in full as CASSVGSSVYQETQYF.

On this clone: The read finishes 3 residues shy of the CDR3 end, and the germline J gene is used to complete it. The rearrangement links TRBV5-4 to TRBJ2-7, with 9 bases aligning to TRBD2. Trimming took 7 bases from V and 1 from J; bases not matched to a gene: 6. CDR3 length equals 14 residues. CDR1 SGHNT and CDR2 YYREEE come from the germline V gene (reference sequence). The CDR3 bases that were read are TGTGCCAGCTTCCAGCGGGAGGCATCCTACGAG. This translates into CASFQREASYE. The entire CDR3 protein reads CASFQREASYEQYF.

The table lists this clone with many counts. The read gets to within 3 residues of the CDR3 end, and the germline J gene fills in the rest. The V call is TRBV6-1, the J call TRBJ2-5; no clear D gene. V was shortened by 4 bases and J by 4 bases, with 7 bases between the two germline ends. CDR1 and CDR2 from the germline V gene are MNHNS and SASEGT. The CDR3 loop spans 12 amino acids. Here the CDR3 reads CASSANRETQYF. CDR3 bases read: TGTGCCAGCAGTGCTAACAGAGAGACC.

Ten or more counts support this clone. The observed sequence ends 3 residues before the CDR3 terminus, with the missing tail filled in from the germline J gene. V is TRBV4-2 and J is TRBJ2-2, with D possibly being TRBD1 (5 bases). Germline V CDR1 and CDR2: LGHNA, YNFKEQ. The CDR3 is made up of 18 amino acids. V was clipped by 0 bases and J by 3 bases, with 17 bases between them. The covered CDR3 bases are TGTGCCAGCAGCCAAGATCTCGTCGGAAGGGGATACACCGGGGAG. It translates to CASSQDLVGRGYTGE. The entire CDR3 protein is CASSQDLVGRGYTGELFF.

This clone occurred many times. CDR3 DNA (partial): TGCAGTGCTAGCGGGACAGGGGACGAG. Translating it yields CSASGTGDE. The whole CDR3 sequence reads CSASGTGDEQYF. The rearrangement uses TRBV20-1 and TRBJ2-7, with 10 bases that match TRBD1. The sequenced fragment ends 3 residues before the CDR3 boundary, so the rest is inferred from the germline J gene. CDR3 length equals 12 residues. The germline CDR1 and CDR2 sequences are DFQATT and SNEGSKA (reference sequence). Trimming cost V 3 bases and J 5 bases; bases outside gene matches: 1.

Note on this clone: Coverage ceases 3 residues before the CDR3 finishes, and the germline J gene fills in the end. The genes are TRBV6-4 and TRBJ2-5; no clear D gene. The germline CDR1 and CDR2 sequences are MRHNA and SNTAGT. This CDR3 contains 13 residues. V shed 5 bases and J shed 5 bases, with 12 bases lying between them. The CDR3 loop is CASSSGFGETQYF. The CDR3 DNA, read in part, is TGTGCCAGCAGTTCGGGTTTCGGGGAGACC.

This clone was counted ten times or more. The observed sequence ends 3 residues before the CDR3 terminus, with the missing tail filled in from the germline J gene. The chain has TRBV30 and TRBJ2-3; tentative D call: TRBD2 (6 bases). The CDR3 extends over 17 amino acids. V was trimmed by 1 base and J by 0 bases, leaving 17 bases between them. Germline V gives CDR1 GTSNPN, CDR2 SVGIG (reference sequence). CDR3 amino acids: CAWSGQRAGLSTDTQYF. Partial CDR3 DNA: TGTGCCTGGAGTGGGCAGAGGGCGGGACTTAGCACAGATACG.

This clone was found many times. An end of the junction does not agree with germline; a read error may underlie this. The DNA ends 3 residues before the CDR3 does, and the rest of the CDR3 is filled in from the germline J gene. The chain joins TRBV4-1 to TRBJ2-3, with D perhaps matching TRBD1 (5 bases). The CDR3 contains 15 residues. The germline V gene has CDR1 MGHRA and CDR2 YSYEKL. The CDR3 DNA, read in part, is TGCGCCAGCACCCAAGCCCAGGGAACCGCAGATACG. Protein: CASTQAQGTADT. The whole CDR3 region reads CASTQAQGTADTQYF.

This clone ranks as medium-sized. The read terminates 3 residues before the CDR3 end, so the remaining end is supplied by the germline J gene. The chain is built from TRBV29-1 and TRBJ2-3; possibly TRBD1 for D (6 bases). CDR1 is SQVTM and CDR2 is ANQGSEA in the germline V gene. Trimming shortened V by 7 bases and J by 6 bases, and 17 bases separated the two germline ends. The CDR3 sequence is 13 residues long. CDR3 in amino acids: CSDAQGNTDTQYF. CDR3 DNA (partial): TGCAGCGACGCACAGGGAAACACCGATACG.

In this sample, this clone turned up many times. Read coverage stops 3 residues before the CDR3 terminus; the germline J gene supplies the remainder. The gene calls are TRBV5-1 and TRBJ1-1; D unresolved. Looked up from germline, CDR1 is SGHRS and CDR2 is YFSETQ. V was pared by 5 bases and J by 1 base, with 12 bases between. This CDR3 comprises 14 residues. Incomplete CDR3 DNA: TGCGCCAGCAGTTCAGGTTTTGGGAACACTGAA. This encodes CASSSGFGNTE. The entire CDR3 protein is CASSSGFGNTEAFF.